These T cell receptor beta chains were read from a single sample in a study of human T cells and chemical hapten exposure. TCRdb recomputed calls from the RACE reads with MiXCR, one row per CDR3 protein. The repertoire includes approximately 84,000 distinct CDR3 sequences, about a tenth of them detected once, and about 2.3% sits in the top ten. The sequenced sample was whole blood, obtained in connection with sensitization to the hapten diphenylcyclopropenone (DPC). The receptors here all came from a woman under 40 with alopecia areata. Some clones in this sample may be carry-over from other donors' samples. Both conserved end residues are part of each CDR3. The order of the fields is D gene, J gene, clone size, V gene, CDR3 length, CDR3 protein, CDR3 DNA. The D gene is left open where the match is weak. Expanded clones are given a class, and other clones once, few, many or no size at all.

- | TRBJ2-5 | few | TRBV11-2 | 15 | CASSIGGTKQETQYF | TGTGCCAGCAGCATAGGGGGGACGAAACAAGAGACCCAGTACTTC
- | TRBJ2-1 | few | TRBV4-2 | 13 | CASSQARYNEQFF | TGTGCCAGCAGCCAAGCTCGCTACAATGAGCAGTTCTTC
- | TRBJ1-1 | - | TRBV11-2 | 14 | CASNFWGTNTEAFF | TGTGCCAGCAACTTCTGGGGGACGAACACTGAAGCTTTCTTT
- | TRBJ2-2 | few | TRBV7-6 | 14 | CASSAATNTGELFF | TGTGCCAGCAGCGCCGCCACGAACACCGGGGAGCTGTTTTTT
TRBD1 | TRBJ2-1 | few | TRBV12-3/TRBV12-4 | 15 | CASSKARDRAVRQFF | TGTGCCAGCAGTAAAGCCCGGGACAGGGCGGTGCGGCAGTTCTTC
- | TRBJ1-6 | few | TRBV4-1 | 13 | CASSQQQNSPLHF | TGCGCCAGCAGCCAGCAACAGAATTCACCCCTCCACTTT
- | TRBJ1-2 | few | TRBV27 | 13 | CASSEAANYGYTF | TGTGCCAGCAGTGAGGCTGCTAACTATGGCTACACCTTC
- | TRBJ2-7 | - | TRBV5-1 | 12 | CASRRGSGEQYF | TGCGCCAGCAGGAGGGGGTCGGGAGAGCAGTACTTC
- | TRBJ1-1 | few | TRBV7-6 | 15 | CASSLGQGWDTEAFF | TGTGCCAGCAGCTTAGGGCAGGGGTGGGACACTGAAGCTTTCTTT
TRBD1 | TRBJ2-4 | many | TRBV5-1 | 16 | CASSINPGQGTNIQYF | TGCGCCAGCAGTATAAACCCGGGACAGGGGACGAACATTCAGTACTTC
- | TRBJ2-7 | many | TRBV21-1 | 14 | CASSKNGGAYEQYF | TGTGCCAGCAGCAAAAATGGGGGTGCCTACGAGCAGTACTTC
TRBD1 | TRBJ1-1 | - | TRBV5-1 | 14 | CASSAPGGSTEAFF | TGCGCCAGCAGCGCCCCAGGGGGATCGACTGAAGCTTTCTTT
- | TRBJ2-5 | many | TRBV20-1 | 15 | CSAPEVARGQETQYF | TGCAGTGCTCCGGAGGTGGCCAGGGGCCAAGAGACCCAGTACTTC
- | TRBJ1-1 | many | TRBV5-4 | 14 | CASSLYLGDTEAFF | TGTGCCAGCAGCTTGTACCTTGGGGACACTGAAGCTTTCTTT
- | TRBJ1-5 | many | TRBV20-1 | 14 | CSASVQVPNQPQHF | TGCAGTGCTAGTGTACAGGTGCCCAATCAGCCCCAGCATTTT
- | TRBJ2-4 | few | TRBV21-1 | 14 | CASSRRKAKNIQYF | TGTGCCAGCAGCCGCCGGAAGGCCAAAAACATTCAGTACTTC
- | TRBJ2-4 | many | TRBV4-1 | 18 | CASSQFYFGETAKNIQYF | TGCGCCAGCAGCCAATTCTATTTTGGGGAAACGGCCAAAAACATTCAGTACTTC
- | TRBJ1-4 | many | TRBV20-1 | 14 | CSARDRARSEKLFF | TGCAGTGCTAGAGATCGGGCGCGGAGTGAAAAACTGTTTTTT
TRBD2 | TRBJ2-1 | many | TRBV19 | 15 | CASREAGLPYNEQFF | TGTGCCAGTAGGGAAGCGGGACTTCCCTACAATGAGCAGTTCTTC
- | TRBJ2-7 | many | TRBV10-3 | 11 | CAIRTGGEQYF | TGTGCCATCCGGACGGGCGGCGAGCAGTACTTC